Reported below is one T cell receptor (beta chain). Germline V CDR1 and CDR2: SQVTM, ANQGSEA. This CDR3 spans 15 amino acids. Unmatched junction bases numbered 13, after V lost 2 bases and J lost 10 bases. The data were produced by immunoSEQ multiplex PCR, yet TCRdb's version contains in-frame clones alone and is incomplete. This table has roughly 2.2 million clones, about nine tenths appearing once. This record belongs to a study of shared clonotypes between healthy human individuals. This chain joins TRBV29-1 and TRBJ2-1; 8 bases agree with TRBD2. This sequence was found in a man between 18 and 29 years old in good health. Some clones in this sample may be carry-over from other donors' samples. Sequencing was performed on naive CD4+ T cells from PBMCs. This sample's subset: CD45RA+ positively selected. The CDR3 sequence is CSVETPSGRGMEQFF. In nucleotides, the CDR3 is TGCAGCGTTGAAACACCTAGCGGGCGGGGTATGGAGCAGTTCTTC.